This T cell receptor beta chain appears in the sequencing data of a study of cytomegalovirus exposure and HLA in healthy donors. Looking at the study overall: An earlier analysis found fewer than 140 million unique TCR beta sequences from approximately 170 million T cells. As released early, the data held 75 million to 90 million unique TCRs from HLA-typed donors. Study observations and caveats: Sequencing likely produced, as an artifact, a cluster of highly shared sequence variants. DRB1 had the most TCR associations and HLA-C the fewest, a later analysis found, with rates varying by HLA locus.

PCR amplification relied on 60 Vbeta primers (plus 13 Jbeta primers). Data came from immunoSEQ multiplex PCR; TCRdb stores just in-frame clones and leaves some out. This sample has 130,000 to 150,000 clones, with about 78% found just once. The CDR3 extends over 14 amino acids. The V gene lost 0 bases and the J gene lost 4 bases, with 9 bases spanning the gap. Germline V lookup: CDR1 MNHNS, CDR2 SASEGT. Remarks on this clone: As yet, its antigen is unknown.

The rearrangement links TRBV6-1 to TRBJ1-2; D may be TRBD1 (5 bases). This TCR was recovered from a man younger than 35 in good health and CMV-seronegative. The sample consisted of PBMCs. The CDR3 DNA reads as TGTGCCAGCAGTGAAGCGCGACAGCCCTATGGCTACACCTTC. This encodes CASSEARQPYGYTF.